Listed here are 7 T cell receptor beta chains from one sample, sequenced in a study of T cell responses to AZD1222 COVID-19 vaccine (dated by TCRdb to about 2021). To prepare the library, the immunoSEQ multiplex PCR assay was applied. The clones in this table, taken by TCRdb from immuneACCESS, are in-frame only. Not every clone is retained; where verified, under half of the shortfall comes from an unresolved V gene, and the cause of the rest is unknown. For this sample there are 80,000 to 90,000 clones; under 95% appear just once. The top ten constitute roughly 5.2% of the sample. The time point label of this sample denotes: baseline before first vaccination. The source material was peripheral blood, sampled on day 0 of AZD1222 vaccination. These receptors were taken from an adult in good health.

The J gene is TRBJ2-1, the V gene TRBV19, with TRBD2 identical over 11 bases. The V gene end was trimmed by 8 bases and the J gene end by 4 bases; junction bases not matched to a gene: 7. This CDR3 contains 15 residues. Germline loops: CDR1 LNHDA, CDR2 SQIVND (reference sequence). The CDR3 loop is CASVPTSGRYNEQFF. The DNA of the CDR3 is TGTGCCAGTGTCCCAACTAGCGGGAGATACAATGAGCAGTTCTTC.

The rearrangement joins TRBV6-5 to TRBJ2-5, with D perhaps TRBD2 (6 bases). Germline values: CDR1 MNHEY, CDR2 SVGAGI. Between the trimmed V and J ends, which lost 6 bases and 2 bases, there was a span of 16 bases. This CDR3 has 15 residues. Here the CDR3 DNA reads TGTGCCAGCAGCGCCGGGGGTATGTGGCAAGAGACCCAGTACTTC. Its protein is CASSAGGMWQETQYF.

This clone was counted between two and nine times. The chain recombines TRBV11-1 with TRBJ2-1, with TRBD2 identical over 9 bases. V shed 1 base, J shed 7 bases, and the junction held 8 bases outside the gene matches. The CDR3 loop spans 16 amino acids. From germline, CDR1 is SGHAT and CDR2 FQDESV (reference sequence). In nucleotides, the CDR3 is TGTGCCAGCAGCTTAGAGCTGTTAGCGGGAGTAAATGAGCAGTTCTTC. This gives the protein CASSLELLAGVNEQFF.

J is TRBJ2-3 and V is TRBV11-1; the match to TRBD1 covers 7 bases. This CDR3 has 15 amino acids. Germline V CDR1 and CDR2: SGHAT, FQDESV (reference sequence). The junction had 7 bases not matched to a gene; V was cut back by 5 bases and J by 2 bases. CDR3 nucleotides: TGTGCCAGCAGCGAAACCGGGACAGCCACAGATACGCAGTATTTT. Translation: CASSETGTATDTQYF.

The genes are TRBV20-1 and TRBJ1-2; possibly TRBD1 for D (5 bases). The germline V gene has CDR1 DFQATT and CDR2 SNEGSKA (reference sequence). The CDR3 sequence is 12 residues long. Trimming stripped 3 bases from V and 6 bases from J, with 11 bases between. The CDR3 loop is CSASIQGHGYTF. The DNA of the CDR3 is TGCAGTGCTAGTATTCAGGGCCATGGCTACACCTTC.

The chain carries TRBV18 and TRBJ2-7; TRBD1 or TRBD2 may be the D gene (5 bases each). The germline V and J ends were trimmed by 6 bases and 0 bases, with 12 bases remaining between them. Germline V gene data show CDR1 as KGHSH and CDR2 as LQKENI. The CDR3 loop spans 14 amino acids. CDR3 sequence: CASSRDAYSYEQYF. The CDR3 bases are TGTGCCAGCTCCCGGGACGCCTACTCCTACGAGCAGTACTTC. Supplemented by reference TRBV18 and TRBJ2-7, the full variable domain reads NAGVMQNPRHLVRRRGQEARLRCSPMKGHSHVYWYRQLPEEGLKFMVYLQKENIIDESGMPKERFSAEFPKEGPSILRIQQVVRGDSAAYFCASSRDAYSYEQYFGPGTRLTVT.

In nucleotides, the CDR3 is TGTGCCAGCAGCTTAAGGACTAGCGCCCGAGCCTACGAGCAGTACTTC. Its protein product is CASSLRTSARAYEQYF. The chain combines TRBV5-4 with TRBJ2-7; 9 bases are a match to TRBD2. Germline-derived CDR1 and CDR2 are SGHNT and YYREEE (reference sequence). The CDR3 is 16 residues long. V trimming: 2 bases; J trimming: 2 bases; junction bases outside the gene matches: 8.